This T cell receptor (beta chain) was obtained from a study of radiation and T cells in renal cell carcinoma. Points on this clone: No antigen is known for it.

There are 13 residues in the CDR3. V lost 1 base and J 4 bases, leaving 7 bases between the germline ends. CDR1 SGHVS and CDR2 FNYEAQ come from the germline V gene. Study-wide results and limits: In blood, top tumor clones expanded by 2 weeks, shrinking by 4.

This sample's time point: baseline pretreatment blood. Described treatment: 15 Gy SBRT to primary tumor, nephrectomy 4 weeks later. Method: immunoSEQ multiplex PCR; TCRdb's copy keeps in-frame clones and lacks some. This table holds 150,000 or so clones, about 88% found once. The chain uses TRBV7-6 and TRBJ2-5; D gene unclear. The sample consisted of blood, taken from a patient whose treatment included radiotherapy and nephrectomy. This sequence was found in a woman aged 45-60 years with renal cell carcinoma. DNA for the CDR3: TGTGCCAGCAGCTTAGGTCAGCGAGAGACCCAGTACTTC. This sequence encodes CASSLGQRETQYF.